Listed below are T cell receptor beta chains from one sample, sequenced in a study of post-analysis software for immune sequencing data. TCRdb recomputed calls from the PCR reads with MiXCR, one row per CDR3 protein. The table includes hundreds of thousands of distinct CDR3 sequences, roughly 46% detected once. The sample comprised blood. These TCRs come from a girl aged 5-17 years with multiple sclerosis. Each CDR3 is given with its conserved first and last residue. The D gene is left open where the match is weak. Clone sizes are given selectively: once, few, many, or a class where the clone is expanded.

TRBV7-9	TRBJ2-4	20	NA	NA	CASSPPLRLVSPLAKNIQYF	TGTGCCAGCAGCCCACCACTACGACTAGTCTCTCCATTAGCCAAAAACATTCAGTACTTC
TRBV12-3/TRBV12-4	TRBJ2-4	17	TRBD2	NA	CASSFDLAGLAKNIQYF	TGTGCCAGCAGTTTTGATCTAGCGGGTCTAGCCAAAAACATTCAGTACTTC
TRBV20-1	TRBJ2-7	15	NA	NA	CSAPSSHGGSYEQYF	TGCAGTGCCCCTAGTTCTCATGGGGGTTCCTACGAGCAGTACTTC
TRBV5-1	TRBJ2-7	14	NA	NA	CASSLAHSNHEQYF	TGCGCCAGCAGCTTGGCCCACTCCAACCACGAGCAGTACTTC
TRBV6-1	TRBJ1-1	14	NA	NA	CASNDPGLNTEAFF	TGTGCCAGCAATGACCCGGGTCTGAACACTGAAGCTTTCTTT
TRBV10-3	TRBJ2-5	15	TRBD2	NA	CAIRAGLAGPETQYF	TGTGCCATCAGGGCCGGACTAGCGGGACCTGAGACCCAGTACTTC
TRBV7-2	TRBJ2-7	16	TRBD2	few	CASSLTAGARPYEQYF	TGTGCCAGCAGCTTAACAGCGGGAGCCCGACCCTACGAGCAGTACTTC
TRBV29-1	TRBJ2-1	17	NA	NA	CSVPPKLDRRAYNEQFF	TGCAGCGTTCCGCCAAAACTGGACCGAAGAGCCTACAATGAGCAGTTCTTC
TRBV29-1	TRBJ1-1	14	NA	few	CSVTKGGEGTEAFF	TGCAGCGTCACAAAGGGGGGGGAGGGCACTGAAGCTTTCTTT
TRBV7-6	TRBJ1-1	12	NA	few	CASNRGNTEAFF	TGTGCCAGCAACCGGGGGAACACTGAAGCTTTCTTT
TRBV12-3/TRBV12-4	TRBJ1-1	12	TRBD1	few	CASTTGVTEAFF	TGTGCCAGCACTACAGGGGTCACTGAAGCTTTCTTT
TRBV29-1	TRBJ1-1	10	NA	few	CSGRDTEAFF	TGCAGCGGCAGGGACACTGAAGCTTTCTTT
TRBV7-9	TRBJ1-1	14	TRBD1	NA	CASSLGDRNTEAFF	TGTGCCAGCAGCTTAGGGGACAGGAACACTGAAGCTTTCTTT
TRBV4-1	TRBJ2-1	16	TRBD2	NA	CASSPLGLAGENEQFF	TGCGCCAGCAGTCCCTTAGGACTAGCGGGAGAAAATGAGCAGTTCTTC
TRBV29-1	TRBJ2-7	13	NA	NA	CSVREWAAYEQYF	TGCAGCGTTAGGGAATGGGCCGCCTACGAGCAGTACTTC
TRBV6-5	TRBJ2-1	11	NA	few	CASSRNNEQFF	TGTGCCAGCAGTAGAAACAATGAGCAGTTCTTC